The 32 T cell receptor beta chains in this list originate from one sample, sequenced in a study of T cell responses to AZD1222 COVID-19 vaccine. Sequencing used immunoSEQ multiplex PCR; TCRdb keeps in-frame clones, though not all of them. Among roughly 180,000 clones listed, roughly 92% were seen once. The sequencing used peripheral blood, collected 28 days after the second AZD1222 dose. The receptors shown here come from an adult who received the AZD1222 COVID-19 vaccine.

The J gene is TRBJ2-3, the V gene TRBV6-5, with 14 bases aligning to TRBD2. The CDR3 is 16 amino acids. The V and J ends lost 2 bases and 5 bases, in that order; junction bases with no gene match: 3. The germline gives CDR1 MNHEY, CDR2 SVGAGI. Written as DNA, the CDR3 is TGTGCCAGCAGTTACGGACTAGCGGGAGGAAGAGATACGCAGTATTTT. Translating gives CASSYGLAGGRDTQYF.

The V call is TRBV6-5, the J call TRBJ2-7; 8 nucleotides line up with TRBD1. Looked up from germline, CDR1 is MNHEY and CDR2 is SVGAGI. This CDR3 has 12 residues. V was clipped by 9 bases and J by 6 bases; unmatched bases: 7. In DNA, the CDR3 is TGTGCCAGTCGACAGGGGAGTAGCGAGCAGTACTTC. Translated, it gives CASRQGSSEQYF.

The chain carries TRBV12-3 or TRBV12-4 and TRBJ1-1, with D perhaps matching TRBD1 (5 bases). The CDR3 runs to 13 residues. The V and J ends lost 7 bases and 3 bases respectively, with 12 bases between them. In nucleotides, the CDR3 is TGTGCCAGCACTGACAGATTACACACTGAAGCTTTCTTT. Its translation: CASTDRLHTEAFF.

The chain couples TRBV7-2 to TRBJ2-7, with 7 positions matching TRBD1. In germline, CDR1 is SGHTA, CDR2 FQGNSA. The CDR3 has 16 amino acids. V dropped 1 base and J dropped 3; count of bases not matched to a gene: 9. The CDR3 reads CASSLEGGARVYEQYF. CDR3 DNA sequence: TGTGCCAGCAGCTTAGAAGGGGGCGCACGGGTCTACGAGCAGTACTTC.

V is TRBV24-1 and J is TRBJ2-5, with D possibly matching TRBD1 (5 bases). The CDR3 has 15 amino acids. CDR1 is KGHDR, CDR2 SFDVKD, per germline. V shed 1 base and J shed 5 bases, with 13 bases lying between them. In DNA, the CDR3 is TGTGCCACCAGTGATTTCGGGCGTTCAGGGGAGACCCAGTACTTC. Translated, it gives CATSDFGRSGETQYF.

The gene calls are TRBV5-1 and TRBJ2-1; no firm D call. CDR3 length equals 14 residues. Deletions cut 1 base from V and 7 bases from J, with 12 bases between. The germline V gene encodes CDR1 SGHRS and CDR2 YFSETQ. This chain's CDR3 is CASSLSPPLNEQFF. The CDR3 coding sequence is TGCGCCAGCAGCTTGAGTCCACCCTTAAATGAGCAGTTCTTC.

The gene calls are TRBV5-1 and TRBJ1-5, with TRBD1 matching over 7 bases. The CDR3 runs 14 residues. The V and J ends lost 0 bases and 6 bases, in that order; junction bases with no gene match: 3. Germline V CDR1 and CDR2: SGHRS, YFSETQ. The CDR3 is CASSLEGAGQPQHF. The CDR3 nucleotides read TGCGCCAGCAGCTTGGAGGGGGCCGGTCAGCCCCAGCATTTT.

V usage is TRBV2 and J usage is TRBJ2-1; D is ambiguous. Germline V gene sequence: CDR1 SNHLY, CDR2 FYNNEI. The germline V and J ends were trimmed by 0 bases and 9 bases, with 9 bases remaining between them. This CDR3 region has 13 residues. CDR3 in amino acids: CASSEAVGSEQFF. The DNA for the CDR3 is TGTGCCAGCAGTGAAGCTGTCGGGTCTGAGCAGTTCTTC.

The gene calls are TRBV9 and TRBJ1-2; tentatively, D is TRBD1 (5 bases). Germline lookup yields CDR1 SGDLS and CDR2 YYNGEE. The CDR3 has 13 amino acids. Trimming shortened V by 3 bases and J by 8 bases, and 14 bases separated the two germline ends. The CDR3 coding sequence is TGTGCCAGCAGCGCGGGACTATATGGAGGCTACACCTTC. It is translated as CASSAGLYGGYTF.

This clone was seen more than once but under ten times. V is TRBV19 and J is TRBJ1-6; D ambiguous. CDR1 and CDR2 (germline): LNHDA, SQIVND (reference sequence). This CDR3 has 18 residues. Deletions cut 3 bases from V and 2 bases from J, with 17 bases between. For the CDR3, the DNA is TGTGCCAGTAGTATGCCCCTGAGGGCAGAGACCTATAATTCACCCCTCCACTTT. Protein: CASSMPLRAETYNSPLHF.

The chain recombines TRBV6-5 with TRBJ2-5; no definite D call. CDR3 size: 11 residues. Germline-derived CDR1 and CDR2 are MNHEY and SVGAGI. V lost 5 bases and J 7 bases, leaving 8 bases between the germline ends. CDR3 nucleotides: TGTGCCAGCAGTCAACGTGGGACCCAGTACTTC. It is translated as CASSQRGTQYF.

This chain uses TRBV11-3 with TRBJ2-7; D is possibly TRBD2 (7 bases). The germline V gene encodes CDR1 SGHNT and CDR2 YENEEA. This CDR3 contains 16 residues. V lost 4 bases, J lost 6 bases, and 22 bases lay in between. The CDR3 nucleotides read TGTGCCAGCAGCTCCCGAGGGGGGGTTCTCTCCGCCGAGCAGTACTTC. It translates to CASSSRGGVLSAEQYF.

V and J are TRBV28 and TRBJ2-1, with TRBD2 matching over 8 bases. Germline trimming cut 3 bases from V and 0 bases from J; bases unmatched to any gene: 7. Germline assignment: CDR1 MDHEN and CDR2 SYDVKM. This CDR3 is 17 amino acids long. CDR3 bases: TGTGCCAGCAGTTTTGCAAGCGGGAGTCTCTCCTACAATGAGCAGTTCTTC. This translates into CASSFASGSLSYNEQFF.

In nucleotides, the CDR3 is TGTGCCAGCAGTGAGGGACTAGCGTCGGATACGCAGTATTTT. Its protein is CASSEGLASDTQYF. The V and J genes are TRBV6-4 and TRBJ2-3; TRBD2 agrees at 10 bases. The CDR3 covers 14 residues. V gave up 3 bases and J gave up 6 bases; unmatched junction bases: 3. The germline gives CDR1 MRHNA, CDR2 SNTAGT.

The rearrangement uses TRBV10-2 and TRBJ2-7, with 11 bases lining up with TRBD1. This CDR3 spans 16 amino acids. Looked up from germline, CDR1 is WSHSY and CDR2 is SAAADI. The V segment lost 6 bases and the J segment 5 bases; nucleotides outside the gene matches: 12. Here the CDR3 DNA reads TGCGCCAGCAGACCCCCAAGGACAGGGGGCGCCGACGAGCAGTACTTC. Its translation is CASRPPRTGGADEQYF.

The rearrangement links TRBV10-3 to TRBJ2-5, with no clear D. CDR1 ENHRY and CDR2 SYGVKD come from the germline V gene. The CDR3 has 12 amino acids. Trimming left V 6 bases short and J 3 bases short, with 8 bases between. CDR3 DNA sequence: TGTGCCATCAGGGCTGGGGAAGAGACCCAGTACTTC. It codes for CAIRAGEETQYF.

The J gene is TRBJ2-3, the V gene TRBV14; either TRBD1 or TRBD2 may fit D (5 bases each). This CDR3 spans 14 amino acids. Germline CDR1 is SGHDN and CDR2 is FVKESK. V dropped 4 bases and J dropped 5 bases, with 13 bases sitting between them. The CDR3 coding sequence is TGTGCCAGCAGCCCAGATTTTGGGGGAGATACGCAGTATTTT. Its translation: CASSPDFGGDTQYF.

This clone was detected a few times. J is TRBJ1-6 and V is TRBV7-9; D perhaps matches TRBD1 (5 bases). The CDR3 loop spans 13 amino acids. CDR1 is SEHNR, CDR2 FQNEAQ, per germline (reference sequence). V shed 3 bases and J shed 10 bases, with 10 bases lying between them. In nucleotides, the CDR3 is TGTGCCAGCAGCTTTAGGGGTGCATCACCCCTCCACTTT. Its translation: CASSFRGASPLHF.

The chain joins TRBV6-4 to TRBJ1-1; the D gene is possibly TRBD1 (5 bases). V was clipped by 7 bases and J by 3 bases, with 27 bases between them. In germline, CDR1 is MRHNA, CDR2 SNTAGT. This CDR3 region has 18 residues. The CDR3 loop is CASTARGTADPEDTEAFF. CDR3 bases: TGTGCCAGCACAGCCCGCGGGACGGCGGACCCAGAGGACACTGAAGCTTTCTTT.

V gene TRBV30 combines with J gene TRBJ1-2; TRBD1 agrees at 9 bases. From germline, CDR1 is GTSNPN and CDR2 SVGIG (reference sequence). The CDR3 is 14 amino acids. Unmatched junction bases numbered 10, after V lost 5 bases and J lost 6 bases. CDR3 protein: CAWDTGTGNDGYTF. CDR3 nucleotide sequence: TGTGCCTGGGACACGGGGACAGGGAACGATGGCTACACCTTC. Variable domain in full (rest from reference TRBV30 and TRBJ1-2): SQTIHQWPATLVQPVGSPLSLECTVEGTSNPNLYWYRQAAGRGLQLLFYSVGIGQISSEVPQNLSASRPQDRQFILSSKKLLLSDSGFYLCAWDTGTGNDGYTFGSGTRLTVV.

The chain carries TRBV9 and TRBJ1-3; D unresolved. The CDR3 has 16 residues. Per germline, CDR1 SGDLS and CDR2 YYNGEE. V shed 4 bases and J shed 4 bases, with 18 bases lying between them. In nucleotides, the CDR3 is TGTGCCAGCAGCCCCCTGACCCTAGGGTTAGGAAACACCATATATTTT. Its protein is CASSPLTLGLGNTIYF.

This chain links TRBV27 with TRBJ2-7; D is perhaps TRBD1 or TRBD2 (6 bases each). Germline V CDR1 and CDR2: MNHEY, SMNVEV (reference sequence). Trimming left V 3 bases short and J 4 bases short, with 16 bases between. The CDR3 extends over 15 amino acids. The CDR3 loop reads CASSFKSGASYEQYF. CDR3 nucleotides: TGTGCCAGCAGTTTCAAATCGGGGGCGAGTTACGAGCAGTACTTC.

This clone came up a few times. The chain employs TRBV6-6 and TRBJ1-5; D is perhaps TRBD1 (5 bases). CDR3 length: 14 residues. Between the trimmed V and J ends, which lost 7 bases and 11 bases, there was a span of 21 bases. Germline V lookup: CDR1 MNHNY, CDR2 SVGAGI (reference sequence). The CDR3 DNA follows: TGTGCCAGCACCCCCGCTGGGGGGGAGCGGACCCAGCATTTT. As protein: CASTPAGGERTQHF.

This clone was observed once. The V gene is TRBV6-2 or TRBV6-3, the J gene TRBJ1-5; D is perhaps TRBD1 (6 bases). Germline assignment: CDR1 MNHEY and CDR2 SVGEGT. The CDR3 is made up of 17 amino acids. Trimming took off 0 bases at V and 0 bases at J, with 12 bases between the two ends. This chain's CDR3 is CASSYSDRLYSNQPQHF. CDR3 coding DNA: TGTGCCAGCAGTTACTCTGACAGGCTCTATAGCAATCAGCCCCAGCATTTT.

The rearrangement links TRBV29-1 to TRBJ2-2; maybe TRBD1 (5 bases). In germline, CDR1 is SQVTM, CDR2 ANQGSEA. There are 13 residues in the CDR3. V shed 3 bases and J shed 1 base, with 6 bases lying between them. DNA of the CDR3: TGCAGCGTTGACGACAGGAACACCGGGGAGCTGTTTTTT. As protein: CSVDDRNTGELFF.

The gene calls are TRBV5-5 and TRBJ2-1; 14 positions match TRBD2. This CDR3 has 16 amino acids. V dropped 5 bases and J dropped 4; count of bases not matched to a gene: 5. Germline lookup yields CDR1 SGHKS and CDR2 YYEKEE (reference sequence). This chain's CDR3 is CASSWGLAGAYNEQFF. The CDR3 region has the DNA TGTGCCAGCAGTTGGGGACTAGCGGGAGCTTACAATGAGCAGTTCTTC.

The chain carries TRBV19 and TRBJ1-4; 7 nucleotides line up with TRBD1. V shed 3 bases and J 1 base; nucleotides not matched to a gene: 2. Germline V gene lookup returns CDR1 LNHDA and CDR2 SQIVND (reference sequence). The CDR3 is 15 amino acids. The CDR3 DNA reads as TGTGCCAGTAGTATTGCAGGGGGAACTAATGAAAAACTGTTTTTT. It specifies CASSIAGGTNEKLFF.

The chain is built from TRBV7-3 and TRBJ2-7; TRBD1 is a possible D gene (6 bases). Trimming left V 2 bases short and J 3 bases short, with 8 bases between. The CDR3 extends over 13 amino acids. CDR1 and CDR2 from the germline V gene are SGHTA and FQGTGA. The CDR3 nucleotides read TGTGCCAGCAGCTTAGGACAGAACTACGAGCAGTACTTC. It translates to CASSLGQNYEQYF.

The chain uses TRBV30 and TRBJ2-1; no firm D call. V gave up 0 bases and J gave up 7 bases, with 10 bases separating them. Per germline, CDR1 GTSNPN and CDR2 SVGIG (reference sequence). The CDR3 is made up of 13 amino acids. The CDR3 bases are TGTGCCTGGAGTGTGGGTAGCATGAATGAGCAGTTCTTC. Amino acid sequence: CAWSVGSMNEQFF.

The chain combines TRBV7-2 with TRBJ2-7; no firm D call. V was trimmed by 2 bases and J by 3 bases, leaving 23 bases between them. In germline, CDR1 is SGHTA, CDR2 FQGNSA. The CDR3 covers 18 residues. The CDR3 region has the DNA TGTGCCAGCAGCTTAAACCGGTACTCCCTTTCAGCTCGCTACGAGCAGTACTTC. Protein sequence: CASSLNRYSLSARYEQYF.

The CDR3 loop reads CASSEGRVGGYTF. In DNA form, the CDR3 reads TGTGCCAGCAGTGAAGGGAGGGTAGGGGGCTACACCTTC. The chain uses TRBV2 and TRBJ1-2, with unresolved D. The V gene's germline CDR1 is SNHLY and CDR2 FYNNEI. Trimming shortened V by 1 base and J by 8 bases, and 11 bases separated the two germline ends. The CDR3 length is 13 residues. The full variable domain, rest sourced from reference TRBV2 and TRBJ1-2, is EPEVTQTPSHQVTQMGQEVILRCVPISNHLYFYWYRQILGQKVEFLVSFYNNEISEKSEIFDDQFSVERPDGSNFTLKIRSTKLEDSAMYFCASSEGRVGGYTFGSGTRLTVV.

In DNA, the CDR3 is TGTGCCAGCAGCTATGGGGGGGGGCACACTGAAGCTTTCTTT. Its protein product is CASSYGGGHTEAFF. The J gene is TRBJ1-1, the V gene TRBV7-2, with TRBD1 as a possible D gene (6 bases). The CDR3 length is 14 residues. Germline V gives CDR1 SGHTA, CDR2 FQGNSA. Trimming took off 4 bases at V and 3 bases at J, with 12 bases between the two ends.